The next 25 T cell receptor beta chains were all read from a single sample in a study of blood T cell repertoires in COVID-19. The repertoire was sequenced with immunoSEQ multiplex PCR; TCRdb's copy has only in-frame clones and lacks some. The table records roughly 150,000 clones, 80% of them present only once. The source material was peripheral blood. These receptors originate from a man aged 55 to 70 with acute or convalescent COVID-19.

The chain links TRBV24-1 to TRBJ2-1; a possible D gene is TRBD2 (6 bases). Germline V gene sequence: CDR1 KGHDR, CDR2 SFDVKD. Trimming stripped 10 bases from V and 3 bases from J, with 18 bases between. The CDR3 loop spans 15 amino acids. CDR3 nucleotide sequence: TGTGCCACGGATGCGGGGAATCCAATCTACAATGAGCAGTTCTTC. Translation: CATDAGNPIYNEQFF.

The chain has TRBV28 and TRBJ2-1; D gene ambiguous. V was shortened by 2 bases and J by 0 bases, with 8 bases between the two germline ends. The CDR3 contains 15 residues. In germline, CDR1 is MDHEN, CDR2 SYDVKM. CDR3 sequence (DNA): TGTGCCAGCAGTTTAGCACAGAGCTCCTACAATGAGCAGTTCTTC. This gives the protein CASSLAQSSYNEQFF.

This CDR3 is CASSVEPTINQPQHF. The DNA for the CDR3 is TGTGCCAGCAGCGTAGAACCGACTATCAATCAGCCCCAGCATTTT. This chain connects TRBV9 to TRBJ1-5, with D unresolved. The CDR3 consists of 15 residues. Germline loops: CDR1 SGDLS, CDR2 YYNGEE. V lost 0 bases and J 3 bases, leaving 10 bases between the germline ends.

CDR3 residues: CASSPGDRGIYEQYF. The CDR3 DNA sequence: TGTGCCAGCTCACCCGGGGACAGGGGGATCTACGAGCAGTACTTC. The chain uses TRBV18 and TRBJ2-7, with TRBD1 identical over 11 bases. The CDR3 loop spans 15 amino acids. Trimming took 3 bases from V and 3 from J; bases not matched to a gene: 4. The germline V gene encodes CDR1 KGHSH and CDR2 LQKENI.

The chain joins TRBV15 to TRBJ1-1; 10 positions match TRBD1. The germline CDR1 and CDR2 sequences are LNHNV and YYDKDF (reference sequence). The CDR3 totals 15 residues. Trimming removed 3 bases from V and 2 bases from J; junction bases left unmatched: 3. CDR3 loop: CATSRDRGANTEAFF. The CDR3 bases are TGTGCCACCAGCAGGGACAGGGGGGCCAACACTGAAGCTTTCTTT.

J is TRBJ2-5 and V is TRBV5-6, with TRBD2 as a possible D gene (5 bases). Per the germline V gene, CDR1 is SGHDT and CDR2 is YYEEEE. V shed 7 bases and J shed 1 base, with 11 bases lying between them. This CDR3 has 13 amino acids. The CDR3 loop reads CASGSGPQETQYF. For the CDR3, the DNA is TGTGCCAGCGGAAGCGGACCCCAAGAGACCCAGTACTTC.

This rearrangement joins TRBV2 to TRBJ2-7, with D tentatively TRBD2 (6 bases). Germline V CDR1 and CDR2: SNHLY, FYNNEI. The CDR3 runs 12 residues. V lost 6 bases to trimming and J lost 7 bases, with 13 bases between them. CDR3 DNA sequence: TGTGCCAGCAGAGTAGGGGCGGGAGAGCAGTACTTC. It is translated as CASRVGAGEQYF. The entire variable domain, with the rest obtained from reference TRBV2 and TRBJ2-7, is as follows: EPEVTQTPSHQVTQMGQEVILRCVPISNHLYFYWYRQILGQKVEFLVSFYNNEISEKSEIFDDQFSVERPDGSNFTLKIRSTKLEDSAMYFCASRVGAGEQYFGPGTRLTVT.

The chain employs TRBV6-5 and TRBJ2-1; no clear D. This CDR3 has 15 residues. Germline loops: CDR1 MNHEY, CDR2 SVGAGI. The V end lost 0 bases, the J end lost 9 bases, and 15 bases lay between the germline ends. The DNA of the CDR3 is TGTGCCAGCAGTTACTCTCTGCGAACTATGGGTGAGCAGTTCTTC. It translates to CASSYSLRTMGEQFF.

The chain combines TRBV19 with TRBJ1-1; 11 bases line up with TRBD1. Unmatched junction bases numbered 3, after V lost 8 bases and J lost 4 bases. The CDR3 sequence is 13 residues long. Germline CDR1 LNHDA, CDR2 SQIVND (reference sequence). CDR3 bases: TGTGCCAGTGGGGGGACAGGGGGCACTGAAGCTTTCTTT. It codes for CASGGTGGTEAFF.

On this clone: In the same sample, other DNA sequences code for this CDR3. The V and J genes are TRBV30 and TRBJ1-2, with 7 bases that match TRBD1. V shed 2 bases and J 7 bases; nucleotides not matched to a gene: 4. Germline CDR1 reads GTSNPN; CDR2 reads SVGIG (reference sequence). The CDR3 covers 12 residues. The CDR3 protein is CAWSPTGSGYTF. The CDR3 nucleotides are TGTGCCTGGAGTCCGACAGGGAGTGGCTACACCTTC.

This clone was recorded only once. The V call is TRBV6-2 or TRBV6-3, the J call TRBJ2-2; 7 bases agree with TRBD1. The CDR3 covers 14 residues. Germline V CDR1 and CDR2: MNHEY, SVGEGT. Germline trimming cut 5 bases from V and 2 bases from J; bases unmatched to any gene: 2. In DNA, the CDR3 is TGTGCCAGCAGTCGACAGGGAAACACCGGGGAGCTGTTTTTT. Protein sequence: CASSRQGNTGELFF.

CDR3: CASSPITGSLGPLHF. The CDR3 coding sequence is TGTGCCAGCAGTCCCATCACAGGTTCCCTCGGACCCCTCCACTTT. This sequence joins TRBV6-2 or TRBV6-3 and TRBJ1-6; D is perhaps TRBD1 (5 bases). V was cut by 5 bases and J by 12 bases, with 20 bases left in between. The CDR3 totals 15 residues. CDR1 is MNHEY, CDR2 SVGEGT, per germline.

The chain has TRBV19 and TRBJ1-2, with D unclear. CDR1 is LNHDA, CDR2 SQIVND, per germline (reference sequence). The CDR3 consists of 15 residues. Trimming took off 3 bases at V and 5 bases at J, with 16 bases between the two ends. The chain's CDR3 is CASSMDSRGSYGYTF. The DNA for the CDR3 is TGTGCCAGTAGTATGGACTCGCGGGGATCGTATGGCTACACCTTC.

The chain recombines TRBV24-1 with TRBJ2-1, with D possibly matching TRBD2 (6 bases). The ends were cut back, 3 bases at V and 7 bases at J, with 24 bases in the middle. Germline-derived CDR1 and CDR2 are KGHDR and SFDVKD. CDR3 length equals 18 residues. In nucleotides, the CDR3 is TGTGCCACCAGTGATGCTGAAAGCGGGCCTATTCCCAGGAATGAGCAGTTCTTC. Translated, it gives CATSDAESGPIPRNEQFF.

This chain connects TRBV3-1 (or the pseudogene TRBV3-2) to TRBJ2-3; TRBD2 is a possible D gene (7 bases). The germline V gene encodes CDR1 LGHDT and CDR2 YNNKEL (reference sequence). V lost 5 bases and J lost 2, with 14 bases in between. The CDR3 consists of 15 residues. CDR3 loop: CASSSGEGNTDTQYF. DNA of the CDR3: TGTGCCAGCAGCTCAGGGGAGGGGAACACAGATACGCAGTATTTT.

The chain employs TRBV9 and TRBJ1-2; D is undetermined. V lost 3 bases and J 4 bases, leaving 7 bases between the germline ends. This CDR3 is 12 amino acids long. Germline V gene lookup returns CDR1 SGDLS and CDR2 YYNGEE. Written as DNA, the CDR3 is TGTGCCAGCAGCGCCACGGGCTATGGCTACACCTTC. Amino acids: CASSATGYGYTF.

The chain is built from TRBV18 and TRBJ1-1; 12 positions agree with TRBD1. The ends lost 2 bases at V and 3 bases at J; junction bases unmatched: 7. This CDR3 spans 17 amino acids. Germline V gives CDR1 KGHSH, CDR2 LQKENI. Here the CDR3 reads CASSPRDRGLGDTEAFF. The CDR3 DNA reads TGTGCCAGCTCACCAAGGGACAGGGGGCTTGGGGACACTGAAGCTTTCTTT.

The chain couples TRBV19 to TRBJ2-7; a possible D gene is TRBD1 (6 bases). Germline assignment: CDR1 LNHDA and CDR2 SQIVND (reference sequence). This CDR3 comprises 14 residues. Trimming shortened V by 6 bases and J by 5 bases, and 17 bases separated the two germline ends. The chain's CDR3 is CASRSQGKGNEQYF. CDR3 nucleotide sequence: TGTGCCAGTAGGTCACAGGGAAAAGGGAACGAGCAGTACTTC.

The chain links TRBV9 to TRBJ1-3; D is unresolved. Germline V gene lookup returns CDR1 SGDLS and CDR2 YYNGEE. V lost 1 base, J lost 1 base, and 9 bases lay in between. The CDR3 totals 15 residues. The CDR3 loop is CASSVNPGSGNTIYF. The CDR3 coding sequence is TGTGCCAGCAGCGTAAATCCGGGGTCTGGAAACACCATATATTTT.

The chain combines TRBV27 with TRBJ2-7, with D possibly TRBD2 on 6 matching bases. Germline lookup yields CDR1 MNHEY and CDR2 SMNVEV (reference sequence). This CDR3 is built from 11 residues. Trimming shortened V by 7 bases and J by 2 bases, and 6 bases separated the two germline ends. For the CDR3, the DNA is TGTGCCAGCACGGGAGCCTACGAGCAGTACTTC. Translated, it gives CASTGAYEQYF.

The genes are TRBV6-1 and TRBJ2-7, with TRBD1 as a possible D gene (7 bases). This CDR3 region has 17 residues. From germline, CDR1 is MNHNS and CDR2 SASEGT. Trimming removed 2 bases at V and 3 bases at J, with 20 bases between. This chain's CDR3 is CASSELRGGTAIYEQYF. The CDR3 nucleotides read TGTGCCAGCAGTGAACTCCGAGGGGGGACAGCGATCTACGAGCAGTACTTC.

The chain employs TRBV7-9 and TRBJ2-5, with 11 bases that match TRBD1. Germline lookup yields CDR1 SEHNR and CDR2 FQNEAQ (reference sequence). Trimming cost V 5 bases and J 1 base; bases outside gene matches: 6. This CDR3 is 16 amino acids long. CDR3 loop: CASSRGQGVSQETQYF. The CDR3 nucleotides are TGTGCCAGCAGCCGGGGACAGGGGGTGTCCCAAGAGACCCAGTACTTC.

This chain uses TRBV27 with TRBJ2-7; 10 bases align to TRBD2. The CDR3 consists of 13 residues. The V and J ends lost 6 bases and 3 bases, in that order; junction bases with no gene match: 2. Germline values: CDR1 MNHEY, CDR2 SMNVEV (reference sequence). The CDR3 DNA reads as TGTGCCAGCAGATGGACTAGCGGCTACGAGCAGTACTTC. It translates to CASRWTSGYEQYF.

The chain combines TRBV6-5 with TRBJ2-3, with a tentative D call TRBD2 (5 bases). There are 15 residues in the CDR3. CDR1 is MNHEY, CDR2 SVGAGI, per germline. Deletions cut 6 bases from V and 0 bases from J, with 13 bases between. The CDR3 DNA reads TGTGCCAGCAGACCCACACGGGGAAGCACAGATACGCAGTATTTT. Protein sequence: CASRPTRGSTDTQYF.

J is TRBJ2-7 and V is TRBV28; the match to TRBD2 covers 7 bases. V trimming: 3 bases; J trimming: 0 bases; junction bases outside the gene matches: 5. CDR1 MDHEN and CDR2 SYDVKM come from the germline V gene. The CDR3 extends over 15 amino acids. The CDR3 is CASSFIGGSSYEQYF. In DNA form, the CDR3 reads TGTGCCAGCAGTTTCATCGGGGGGTCCTCCTACGAGCAGTACTTC.